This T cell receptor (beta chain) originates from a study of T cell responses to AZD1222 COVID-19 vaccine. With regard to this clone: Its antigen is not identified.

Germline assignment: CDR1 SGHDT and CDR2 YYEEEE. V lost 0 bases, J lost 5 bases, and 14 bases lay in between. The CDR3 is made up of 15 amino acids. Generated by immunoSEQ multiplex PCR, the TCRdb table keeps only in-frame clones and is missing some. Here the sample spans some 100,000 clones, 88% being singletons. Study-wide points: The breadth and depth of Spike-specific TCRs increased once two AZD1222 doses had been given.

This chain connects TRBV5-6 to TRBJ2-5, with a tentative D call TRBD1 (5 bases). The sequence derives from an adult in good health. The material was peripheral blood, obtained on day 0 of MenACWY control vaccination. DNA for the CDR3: TGTGCCAGCAGCTTGGGCAGGGCAGGAATGGAGACCCAGTACTTC. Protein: CASSLGRAGMETQYF.